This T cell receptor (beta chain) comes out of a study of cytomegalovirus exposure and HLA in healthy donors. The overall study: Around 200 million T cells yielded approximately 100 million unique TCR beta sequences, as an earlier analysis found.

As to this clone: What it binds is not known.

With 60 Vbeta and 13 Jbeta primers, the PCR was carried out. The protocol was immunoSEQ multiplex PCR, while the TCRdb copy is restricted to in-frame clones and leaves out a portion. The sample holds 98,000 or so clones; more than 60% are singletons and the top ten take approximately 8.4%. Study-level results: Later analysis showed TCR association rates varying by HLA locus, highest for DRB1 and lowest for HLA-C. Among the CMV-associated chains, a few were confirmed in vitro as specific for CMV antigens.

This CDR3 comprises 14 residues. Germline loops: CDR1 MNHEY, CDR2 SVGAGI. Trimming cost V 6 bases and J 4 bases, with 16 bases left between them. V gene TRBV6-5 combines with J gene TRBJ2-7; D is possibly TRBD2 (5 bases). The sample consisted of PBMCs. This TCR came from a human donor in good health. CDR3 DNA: TGTGCCAGCAGAGTCTCGTCGGGGAGTTACGAGCAGTACTTC. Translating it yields CASRVSSGSYEQYF.